The 9 T cell receptor beta chains presented below share a single source sample, sequenced in a study of human T cells and chemical hapten exposure. Time point denoted: patch test 3, about 24 weeks after DPC sensitization. The treatment: therapeutic diphenylcyclopropenone sensitization with weekly scalp DPC. TCRdb called the RACE reads again in MiXCR, with one record for every CDR3 protein. The sample carries 150,000 to 200,000 distinct CDR3 sequences, under 30% recorded once. The material sequenced was whole blood, taken in connection with sensitization to the hapten diphenylcyclopropenone (DPC). The receptors come from a woman between 35 and 50 years old with alopecia areata. Some clones in this sample may be carry-over from other donors' samples.

The chain employs TRBV20-1 and TRBJ2-2, with TRBD2 matching 8 bases. Looked up from germline, CDR1 is DFQATT and CDR2 is SNEGSKA (reference sequence). The V gene end was trimmed by 0 bases and the J gene end by 1 base; junction bases not matched to a gene: 1. The length of the CDR3 is 15 residues. CDR3 nucleotide sequence: TGCAGTGCTAGAGAAAGCGGGAGGAACACCGGGGAGCTGTTTTTT. Its protein is CSARESGRNTGELFF.

The chain couples TRBV28 to TRBJ2-1, with 9 bases aligning to TRBD1. Germline V gene sequence: CDR1 MDHEN, CDR2 SYDVKM. The V and J ends lost 6 bases and 8 bases, in that order; junction bases with no gene match: 8. The CDR3 length is 14 residues. The CDR3 loop is CASSQGQGRDEQFF. The CDR3 coding sequence is TGTGCCAGCAGCCAGGGACAGGGTAGGGATGAGCAGTTCTTC. Supplemented by reference TRBV28 and TRBJ2-1, the full variable domain reads DVKVTQSSRYLVKRTGEKVFLECVQDMDHENMFWYRQDPGLGLRLIYFSYDVKMKEKGDIPEGYSVSREKKERFSLILESASTNQTSMYLCASSQGQGRDEQFFGPGTRLTVL.

This clonotype was seen ten or more times. The chain carries TRBV7-2 and TRBJ2-1; 7 bases are shared with TRBD1. The ends lost 4 bases at V and 3 bases at J; junction bases unmatched: 9. This CDR3 comprises 16 residues. The germline V gene has CDR1 SGHTA and CDR2 FQGNSA. For the CDR3, the DNA is TGTGCCAGCAGCTCCCCCCCCGGGACAGACTACAATGAGCAGTTCTTC. Protein sequence: CASSSPPGTDYNEQFF.

This clonotype was detected many times. This chain joins TRBV28 and TRBJ1-5; 8 nucleotides line up with TRBD1. CDR1 and CDR2 from the germline V gene are MDHEN and SYDVKM. The CDR3 is 15 residues long. With V trimmed by 3 bases and J by 3 bases, 4 bases remained unmatched. The CDR3 is CASSFSDRANQPQHF. The CDR3 region has the DNA TGTGCCAGCAGTTTTTCGGACAGGGCCAATCAGCCCCAGCATTTT.

This clonotype was seen a few times. J is TRBJ2-7 and V is TRBV4-1, with a weak D call TRBD2 (6 bases). The CDR3 covers 16 residues. Trimming cost V 1 base and J 2 bases, with 15 bases left between them. Germline V gives CDR1 MGHRA, CDR2 YSYEKL. CDR3 nucleotide sequence: TGCGCCAGCAGCCAAGCGCGAGCGGAGGGGCCCTACGAGCAGTACTTC. It specifies CASSQARAEGPYEQYF.

This chain connects TRBV7-9 to TRBJ2-3; perhaps TRBD1 as D (5 bases). The V and J ends lost 4 bases and 8 bases respectively, with 10 bases between them. The germline CDR1 and CDR2 sequences are SEHNR and FQNEAQ (reference sequence). The CDR3 extends over 12 amino acids. CDR3 region: CASSWQGSTQYF. CDR3 nucleotide sequence: TGTGCCAGCAGCTGGCAGGGATCTACGCAGTATTTT. Full variable domain (remainder filled in from reference TRBV7-9 and TRBJ2-3): DTGVSQNPRHKITKRGQNVTFRCDPISEHNRLYWYRQTLGQGPEFLTYFQNEAQLEKSRLLSDRFSAERPKGSFSTLEIQRTEQGDSAMYLCASSWQGSTQYFGPGTRLTVL.

As DNA, the CDR3 is TGTGCCAGCAGCCCACCCCCGGGGGAGGTGATCACTGAAGCTTTCTTT. It is translated as CASSPPPGEVITEAFF. The chain couples TRBV4-2 to TRBJ1-1, with a weak D call TRBD1 (5 bases). The length of the CDR3 is 16 residues. Trimming pared 4 bases from V and 4 bases from J, leaving 19 bases between. Looked up from germline, CDR1 is LGHNA and CDR2 is YNFKEQ.

This clonotype was detected ten times or more. The J gene is TRBJ2-5, the V gene TRBV20-1, with 7 bases identical to TRBD2. The CDR3 covers 15 residues. Germline V gene lookup returns CDR1 DFQATT and CDR2 SNEGSKA (reference sequence). V lost 0 bases to trimming and J lost 2 bases; unmatched junction nucleotides: 6. As DNA, the CDR3 is TGCAGTGCTAGAGATCTAGCGGAGTTGCAAGAGACCCAGTACTTC. Translating it yields CSARDLAELQETQYF.

This clonotype was seen more than once but under ten times. The gene calls are TRBV24-1 and TRBJ2-2, with D tentatively TRBD2 (6 bases). Germline values: CDR1 KGHDR, CDR2 SFDVKD. With 7 bases removed from V and 8 bases from J, the gap between germline ends came to 13 bases. The CDR3 spans 13 residues. CDR3 nucleotide sequence: TGTGCCACCAGCAGGGAGGTGCCGGGGGAGCTGTTTTTT. Residues: CATSREVPGELFF.